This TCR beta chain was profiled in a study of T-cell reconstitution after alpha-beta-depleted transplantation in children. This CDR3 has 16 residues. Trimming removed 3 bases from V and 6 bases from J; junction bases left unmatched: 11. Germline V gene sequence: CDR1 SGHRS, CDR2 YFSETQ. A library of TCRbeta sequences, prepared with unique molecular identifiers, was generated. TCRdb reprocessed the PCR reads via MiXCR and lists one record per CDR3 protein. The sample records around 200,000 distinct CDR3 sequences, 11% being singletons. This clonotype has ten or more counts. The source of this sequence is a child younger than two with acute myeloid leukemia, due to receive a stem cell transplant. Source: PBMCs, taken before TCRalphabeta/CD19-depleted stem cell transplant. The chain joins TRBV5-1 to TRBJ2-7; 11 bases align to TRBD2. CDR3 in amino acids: CASSWLAGGPWLEQYF. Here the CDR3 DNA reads TGCGCCAGCAGCTGGTTAGCGGGAGGGCCTTGGCTCGAGCAGTACTTC.